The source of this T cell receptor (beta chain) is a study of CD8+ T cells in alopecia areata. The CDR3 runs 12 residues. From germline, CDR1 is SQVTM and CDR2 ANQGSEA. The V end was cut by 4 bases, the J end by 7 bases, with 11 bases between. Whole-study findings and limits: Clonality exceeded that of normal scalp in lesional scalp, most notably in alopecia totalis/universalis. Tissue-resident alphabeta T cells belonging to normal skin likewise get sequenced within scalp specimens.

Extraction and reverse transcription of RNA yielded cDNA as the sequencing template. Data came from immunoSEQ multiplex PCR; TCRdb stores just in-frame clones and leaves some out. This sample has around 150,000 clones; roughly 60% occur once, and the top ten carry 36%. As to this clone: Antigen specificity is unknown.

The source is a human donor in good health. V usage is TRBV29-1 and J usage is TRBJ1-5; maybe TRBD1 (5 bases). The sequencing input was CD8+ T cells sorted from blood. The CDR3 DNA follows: TGCAGCGTTGCGTCTGGGGACCAGCCCCAGCATTTT. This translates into CSVASGDQPQHF.